This T cell receptor (beta chain) was sequenced for a study of blood T cell repertoires in COVID-19. At the level of the study: COVID-19 samples collected from the United States, Italy and Spain covered acute and convalescent phases. The analysed material was cDNA or gDNA that came from T cells, B-cell-depleted T cells, or PBMCs.

The V and J ends lost 2 bases and 8 bases respectively, with 19 bases between them. The CDR3 is 15 amino acids. Germline V CDR1 and CDR2: SGHRS, YFSETQ. Assay: immunoSEQ multiplex PCR; the TCRdb copy retains only in-frame clones and omits some. The repertoire holds 500,000 or so clones, with about nine tenths as singletons. Everyone who took part was roughly 18 to 89 years old, and they came from about 23 US areas. Each recovered donor of Cohort 3 presented with two negative PCRs, clearance, or symptom resolution. The V call is TRBV5-1, the J call TRBJ1-1, with a possible D match to TRBD1 (5 bases). This TCR came from a woman under 30 who had recovered from COVID-19. Sequencing used PBMCs or T cells enriched from blood (not recorded which). In DNA, the CDR3 is TGCGCCAGCAGCTTATATGGCCCCTTTAGGGGAGAAGCTTTCTTT. It codes for CASSLYGPFRGEAFF.